The clone carrying this T cell receptor (beta chain) was detected ten times or more. Its antigen remains unidentified. The library protocol tagged individual cDNA molecules with unique molecular identifiers. MiXCR, run by TCRdb on the 5' RACE reads, gives a single entry per CDR3 protein. The sample shows 34,000 or so distinct CDR3 sequences, 9% of them seen only once. The CDR3 has 13 residues. V was shortened by 7 bases and J by 2 bases, with 11 bases between the two germline ends. The germline V gene has CDR1 SGHNT and CDR2 YYREEE (reference sequence). The sample belongs to a study of early T cells in non-severe SARS-CoV-2 infection. Turning to the study itself: Chains from this unsorted whole-blood bulk RNA could not be paired.

Broader study findings: Using VDJdb, the matching emphasized anti-spike CD8 responses while missing private and CD4 specificities.

Sequenced: whole blood. The TCR was taken from an adult who was a healthcare worker with PCR-confirmed SARS-CoV-2 infection or an uninfected control (not recorded which). The chain is built from TRBV5-4 and TRBJ2-3; D is perhaps TRBD1 (5 bases). The CDR3 spells CASPRAVTDTQYF. CDR3 DNA: TGTGCCAGCCCCAGGGCAGTCACAGATACGCAGTATTTT.